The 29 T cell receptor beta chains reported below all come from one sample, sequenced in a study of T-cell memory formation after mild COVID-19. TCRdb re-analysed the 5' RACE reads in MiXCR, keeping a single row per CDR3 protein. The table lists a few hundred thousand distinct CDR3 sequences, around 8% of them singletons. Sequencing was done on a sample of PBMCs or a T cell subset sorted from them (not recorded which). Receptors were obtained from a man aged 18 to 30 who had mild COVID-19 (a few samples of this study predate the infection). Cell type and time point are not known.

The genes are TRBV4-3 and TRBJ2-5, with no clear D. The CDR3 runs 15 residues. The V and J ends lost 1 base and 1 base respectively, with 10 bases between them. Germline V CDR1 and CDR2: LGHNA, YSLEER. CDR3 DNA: TGCGCCAGCAGCCAAGTGTACAGATCCCAAGAGACCCAGTACTTC. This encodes CASSQVYRSQETQYF.

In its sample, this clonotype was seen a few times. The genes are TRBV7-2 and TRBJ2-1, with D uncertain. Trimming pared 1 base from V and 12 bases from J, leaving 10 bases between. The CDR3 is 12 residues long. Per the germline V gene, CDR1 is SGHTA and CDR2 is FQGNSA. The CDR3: CASSLVSGLQFF. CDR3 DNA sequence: TGTGCCAGCAGCTTAGTTTCAGGTCTGCAGTTCTTC.

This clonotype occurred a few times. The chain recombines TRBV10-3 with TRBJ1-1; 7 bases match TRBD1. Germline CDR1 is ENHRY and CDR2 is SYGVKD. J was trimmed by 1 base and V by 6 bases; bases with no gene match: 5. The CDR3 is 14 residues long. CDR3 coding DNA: TGTGCCATCAGGGGACAGACACCGAACACTGAAGCTTTCTTT. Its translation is CAIRGQTPNTEAFF.

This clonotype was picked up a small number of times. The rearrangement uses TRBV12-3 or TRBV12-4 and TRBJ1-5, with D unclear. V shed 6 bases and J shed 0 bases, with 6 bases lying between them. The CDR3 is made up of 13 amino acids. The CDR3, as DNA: TGTGCCAGCAGCGCAAATAGCAATCAGCCCCAGCATTTT. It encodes CASSANSNQPQHF.

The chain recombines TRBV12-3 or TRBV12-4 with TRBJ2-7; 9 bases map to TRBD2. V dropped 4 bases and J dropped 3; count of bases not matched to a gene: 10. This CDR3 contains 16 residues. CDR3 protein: CASSSLSSGGHYEQYF. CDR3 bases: TGTGCCAGCAGTTCTCTAAGTAGCGGGGGACACTACGAGCAGTACTTC.

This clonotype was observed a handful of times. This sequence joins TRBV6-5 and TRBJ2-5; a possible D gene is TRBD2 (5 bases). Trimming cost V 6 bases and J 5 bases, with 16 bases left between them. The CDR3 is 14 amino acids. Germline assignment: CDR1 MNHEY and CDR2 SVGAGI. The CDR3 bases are TGTGCCAGCAGAAAGCCGGGATCTAGGGAGACCCAGTACTTC. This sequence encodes CASRKPGSRETQYF.

The DNA for the CDR3 is TGTGCCAGCAGTTTAGTCCGATACGAGCAGTACTTC. This encodes CASSLVRYEQYF. The V and J genes are TRBV12-3 or TRBV12-4 and TRBJ2-7, with D unresolved. This CDR3 comprises 12 residues. Trimming took 1 base from V and 4 from J, leaving 5 bases between them.

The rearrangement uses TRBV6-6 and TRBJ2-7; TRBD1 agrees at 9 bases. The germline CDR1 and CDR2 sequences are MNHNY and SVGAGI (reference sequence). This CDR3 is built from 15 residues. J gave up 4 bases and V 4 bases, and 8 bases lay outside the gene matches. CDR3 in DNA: TGTGCCAGCAGTTCCATCCGGACAGGGGAGTACGAGCAGTACTTC. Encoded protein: CASSSIRTGEYEQYF.

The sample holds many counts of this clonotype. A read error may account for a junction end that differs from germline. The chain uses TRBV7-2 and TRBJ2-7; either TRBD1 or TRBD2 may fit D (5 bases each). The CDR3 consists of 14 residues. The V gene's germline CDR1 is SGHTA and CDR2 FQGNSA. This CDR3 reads CASSLGQGAYEQYF. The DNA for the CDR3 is TGCGCCAGCAGCTTGGGTCAGGGAGCGTACGAGCAGTACTTC.

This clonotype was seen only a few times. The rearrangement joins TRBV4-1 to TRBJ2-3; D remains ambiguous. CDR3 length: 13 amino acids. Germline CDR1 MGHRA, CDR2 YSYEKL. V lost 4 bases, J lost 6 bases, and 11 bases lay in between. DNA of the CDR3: TGCGCCAGCAGCCTCCCCCCCCACGATACGCAGTATTTT. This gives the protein CASSLPPHDTQYF.

In DNA form, the CDR3 reads TGCGCCAGCAGCCTGGGGGAGAGCTCTGGGGCCAACGTCCTGACTTTC. It codes for CASSLGESSGANVLTF. The rearrangement joins TRBV5-1 to TRBJ2-6, with D perhaps assigned TRBD1 or TRBD2 (5 bases each). V shed 4 bases and J shed 0 bases, with 11 bases lying between them. There are 16 residues in the CDR3. CDR1 and CDR2 from the germline V gene are SGHRS and YFSETQ.

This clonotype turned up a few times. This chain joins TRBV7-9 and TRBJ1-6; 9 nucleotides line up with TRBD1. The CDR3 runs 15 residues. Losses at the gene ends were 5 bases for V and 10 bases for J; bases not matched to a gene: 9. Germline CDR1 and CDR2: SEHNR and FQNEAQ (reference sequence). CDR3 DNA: TGTGCCAGCAGCCCCACCGGGACAGGGAACTCACCCCTCCACTTT. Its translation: CASSPTGTGNSPLHF.

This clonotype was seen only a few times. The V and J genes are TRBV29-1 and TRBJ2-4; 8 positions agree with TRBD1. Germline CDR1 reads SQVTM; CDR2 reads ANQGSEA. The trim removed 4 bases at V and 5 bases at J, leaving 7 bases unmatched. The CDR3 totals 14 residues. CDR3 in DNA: TGCAGCGTTGTCGACAGGGGATCCCAAAACATTCAGTACTTC. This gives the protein CSVVDRGSQNIQYF.

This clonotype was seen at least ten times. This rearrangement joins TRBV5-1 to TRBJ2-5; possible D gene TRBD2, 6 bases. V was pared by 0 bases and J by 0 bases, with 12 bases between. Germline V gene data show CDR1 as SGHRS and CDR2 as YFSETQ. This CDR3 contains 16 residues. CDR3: CASSLAGDSNQETQYF. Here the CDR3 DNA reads TGCGCCAGCAGCTTGGCCGGGGACTCCAACCAAGAGACCCAGTACTTC.

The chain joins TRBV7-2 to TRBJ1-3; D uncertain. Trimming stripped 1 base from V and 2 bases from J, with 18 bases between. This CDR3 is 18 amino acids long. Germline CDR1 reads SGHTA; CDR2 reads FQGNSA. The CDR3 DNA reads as TGTGCCAGCAGCTTAGGAACACCTTTTCACCGGACTGGAAACACCATATATTTT. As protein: CASSLGTPFHRTGNTIYF.

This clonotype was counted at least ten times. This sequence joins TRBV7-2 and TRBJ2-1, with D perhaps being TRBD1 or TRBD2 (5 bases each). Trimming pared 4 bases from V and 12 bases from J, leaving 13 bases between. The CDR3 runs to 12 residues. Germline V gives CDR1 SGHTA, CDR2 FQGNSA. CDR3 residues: CASSSGRSTQFF. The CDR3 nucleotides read TGTGCCAGCAGCTCAGGGAGATCGACGCAGTTCTTC.

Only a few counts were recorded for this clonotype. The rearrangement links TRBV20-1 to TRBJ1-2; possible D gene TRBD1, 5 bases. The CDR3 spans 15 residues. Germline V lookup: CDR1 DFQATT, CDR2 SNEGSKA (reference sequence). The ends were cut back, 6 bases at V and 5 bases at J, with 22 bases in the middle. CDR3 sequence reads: CSAPRSAQGWYGYTF. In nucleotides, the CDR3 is TGCAGTGCCCCTAGGTCCGCGCAGGGCTGGTATGGCTACACCTTC.

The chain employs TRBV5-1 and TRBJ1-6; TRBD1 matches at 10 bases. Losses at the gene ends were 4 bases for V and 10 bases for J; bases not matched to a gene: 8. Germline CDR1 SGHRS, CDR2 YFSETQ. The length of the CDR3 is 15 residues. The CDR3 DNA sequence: TGCGCCAGCAGCCCGAAGGGGACAGGGGCCTCACCCCTCCACTTT. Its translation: CASSPKGTGASPLHF.

The DNA for the CDR3 is TGTGCCAGCAGCCAAGAGGAGCGGGGGGCCATATATTTT. Translation: CASSQEERGAIYF. The chain joins TRBV4-2 to TRBJ1-3, with TRBD1 as a possible D gene (5 bases). V was shortened by 0 bases and J by 11 bases, with 11 bases between the two germline ends. The CDR3 spans 13 residues. The germline V gene has CDR1 LGHNA and CDR2 YNFKEQ.

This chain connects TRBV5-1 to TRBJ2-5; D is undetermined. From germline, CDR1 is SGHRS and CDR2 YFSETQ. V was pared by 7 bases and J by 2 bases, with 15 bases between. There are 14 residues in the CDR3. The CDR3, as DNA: TGCGCCAGCCGATATTCGACCCCTCAAGAGACCCAGTACTTC. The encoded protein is CASRYSTPQETQYF. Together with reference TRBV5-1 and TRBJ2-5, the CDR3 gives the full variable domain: KAGVTQTPRYLIKTRGQQVTLSCSPISGHRSVSWYQQTPGQGLQFLFEYFSETQRNKGNFPGRFSGRQFSNSRSEMNVSTLELGDSALYLCASRYSTPQETQYFGPGTRLLVL.

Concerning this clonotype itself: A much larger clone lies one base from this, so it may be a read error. CDR3 residues: CASSKSSYEQYF. Here the CDR3 DNA reads TGTGCCAGCAGCAAGAGCTCCTACGAGCAGTACTTC. V usage is TRBV6-2 or TRBV6-3 and J usage is TRBJ2-7; the D is unclear. There are 12 residues in the CDR3. Germline assignment: CDR1 MNHEY and CDR2 SVGEGT. V gave up 6 bases and J gave up 0 bases, with 6 bases separating them.

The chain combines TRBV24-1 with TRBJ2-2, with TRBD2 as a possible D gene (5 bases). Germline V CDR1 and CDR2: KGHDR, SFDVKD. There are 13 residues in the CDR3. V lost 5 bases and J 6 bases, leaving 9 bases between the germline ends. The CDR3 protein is CATSGAGAGELFF. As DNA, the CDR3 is TGTGCCACCAGTGGTGCGGGCGCCGGGGAGCTGTTTTTT.

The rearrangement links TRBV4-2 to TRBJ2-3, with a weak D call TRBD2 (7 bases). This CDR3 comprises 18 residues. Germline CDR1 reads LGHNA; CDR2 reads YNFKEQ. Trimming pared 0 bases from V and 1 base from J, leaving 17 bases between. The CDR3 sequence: CASSQEGGGVPGTDTQYF. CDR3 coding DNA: TGTGCCAGCAGCCAAGAGGGCGGGGGCGTTCCGGGCACAGATACGCAGTATTTT.

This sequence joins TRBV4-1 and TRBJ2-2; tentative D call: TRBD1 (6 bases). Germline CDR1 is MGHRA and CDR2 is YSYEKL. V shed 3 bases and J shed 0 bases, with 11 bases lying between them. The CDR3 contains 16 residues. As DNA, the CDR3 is TGCGCCAGCAGCCATAAAACAGGGACGAACACCGGGGAGCTGTTTTTT. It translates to CASSHKTGTNTGELFF.

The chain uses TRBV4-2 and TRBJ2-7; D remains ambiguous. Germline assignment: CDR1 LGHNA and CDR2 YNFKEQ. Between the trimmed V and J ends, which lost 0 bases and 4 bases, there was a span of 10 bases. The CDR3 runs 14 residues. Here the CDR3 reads CASSQDVADYEQYF. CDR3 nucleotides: TGTGCCAGCAGCCAAGATGTCGCGGATTACGAGCAGTACTTC.

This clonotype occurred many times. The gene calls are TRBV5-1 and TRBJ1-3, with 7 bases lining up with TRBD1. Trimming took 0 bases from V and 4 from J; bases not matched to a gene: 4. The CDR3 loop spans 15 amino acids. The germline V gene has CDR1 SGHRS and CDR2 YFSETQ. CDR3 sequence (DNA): TGCGCCAGCAGCTTGGACAGGGGAGCCGGAAACACCATATATTTT. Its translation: CASSLDRGAGNTIYF.

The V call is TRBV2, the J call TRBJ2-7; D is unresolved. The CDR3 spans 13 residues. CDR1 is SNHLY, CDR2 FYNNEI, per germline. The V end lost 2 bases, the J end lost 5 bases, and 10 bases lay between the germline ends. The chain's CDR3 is CASSETWVHEQYF. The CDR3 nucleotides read TGTGCCAGCAGTGAAACTTGGGTCCACGAGCAGTACTTC.

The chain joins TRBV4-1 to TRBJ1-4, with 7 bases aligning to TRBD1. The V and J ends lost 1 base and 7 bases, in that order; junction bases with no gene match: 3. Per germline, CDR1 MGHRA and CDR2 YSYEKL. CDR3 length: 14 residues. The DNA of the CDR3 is TGCGCCAGCAGCCAAGTAGGGGGCTTTGAAAAACTGTTTTTT. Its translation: CASSQVGGFEKLFF.

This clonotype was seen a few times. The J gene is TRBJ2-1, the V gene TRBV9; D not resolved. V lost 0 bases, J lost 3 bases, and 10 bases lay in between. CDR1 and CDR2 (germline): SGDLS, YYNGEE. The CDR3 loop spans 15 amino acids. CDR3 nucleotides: TGTGCCAGCAGCGTAGGGGCAGGCGTCTACAATGAGCAGTTCTTC. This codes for CASSVGAGVYNEQFF.